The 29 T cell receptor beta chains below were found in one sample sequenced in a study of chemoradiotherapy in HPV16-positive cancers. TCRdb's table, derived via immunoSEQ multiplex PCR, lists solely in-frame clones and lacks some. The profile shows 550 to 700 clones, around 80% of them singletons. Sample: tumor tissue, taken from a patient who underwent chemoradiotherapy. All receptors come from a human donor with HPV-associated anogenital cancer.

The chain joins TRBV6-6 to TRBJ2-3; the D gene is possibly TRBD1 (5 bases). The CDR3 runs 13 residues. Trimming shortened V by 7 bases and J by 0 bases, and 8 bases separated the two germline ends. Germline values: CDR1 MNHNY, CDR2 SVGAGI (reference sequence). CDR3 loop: CASKQGSTDTQYF. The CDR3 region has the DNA TGTGCCAGCAAGCAGGGTAGCACAGATACGCAGTATTTT.

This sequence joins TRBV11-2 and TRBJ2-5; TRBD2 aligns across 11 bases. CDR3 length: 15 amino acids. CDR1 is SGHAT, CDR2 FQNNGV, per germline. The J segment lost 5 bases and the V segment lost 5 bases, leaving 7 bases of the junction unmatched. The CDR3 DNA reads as TGTGCCAGCAGCGCCACTAGCGGGGGCCGGGAGACCCAGTACTTC. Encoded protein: CASSATSGGRETQYF.

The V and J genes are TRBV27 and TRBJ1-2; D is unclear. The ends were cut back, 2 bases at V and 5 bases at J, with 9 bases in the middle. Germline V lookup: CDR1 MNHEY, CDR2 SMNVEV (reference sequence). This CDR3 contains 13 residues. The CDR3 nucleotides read TGTGCCAGCAGTTTAAACATGATGTATGGCTACACCTTC. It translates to CASSLNMMYGYTF.

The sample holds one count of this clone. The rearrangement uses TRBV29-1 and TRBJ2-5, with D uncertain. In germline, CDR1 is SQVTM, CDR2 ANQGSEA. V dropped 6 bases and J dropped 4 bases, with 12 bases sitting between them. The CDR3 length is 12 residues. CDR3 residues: CSVQGLVETQYF. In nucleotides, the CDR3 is TGCAGCGTCCAAGGGCTGGTAGAGACCCAGTACTTC.

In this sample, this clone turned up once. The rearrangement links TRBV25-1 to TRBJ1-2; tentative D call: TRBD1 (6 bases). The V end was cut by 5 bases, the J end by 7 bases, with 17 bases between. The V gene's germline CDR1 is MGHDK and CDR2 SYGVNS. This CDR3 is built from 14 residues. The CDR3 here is CASSLPGQYGGYTF. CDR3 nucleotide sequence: TGTGCCAGCAGTCTTCCCGGACAGTATGGTGGCTACACCTTC.

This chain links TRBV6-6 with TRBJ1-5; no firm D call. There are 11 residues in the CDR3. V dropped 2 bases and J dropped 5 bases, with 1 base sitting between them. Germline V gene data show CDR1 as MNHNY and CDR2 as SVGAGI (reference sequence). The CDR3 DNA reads TGTGCCAGCAGTTACGATCAGCCCCAGCATTTT. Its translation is CASSYDQPQHF.

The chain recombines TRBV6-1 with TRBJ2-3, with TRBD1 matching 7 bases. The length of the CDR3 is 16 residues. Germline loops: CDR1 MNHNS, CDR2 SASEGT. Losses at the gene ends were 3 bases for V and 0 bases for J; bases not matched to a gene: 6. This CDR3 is CASSDRQGPSTDTQYF. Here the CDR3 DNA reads TGTGCCAGCAGTGATCGACAGGGCCCTAGCACAGATACGCAGTATTTT.

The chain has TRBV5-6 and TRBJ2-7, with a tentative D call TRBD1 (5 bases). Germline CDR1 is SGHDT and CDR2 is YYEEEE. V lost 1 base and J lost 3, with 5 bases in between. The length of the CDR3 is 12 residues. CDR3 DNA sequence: TGTGCCAGCAGCTTGCAGGGCTACGAGCAGTACTTC. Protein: CASSLQGYEQYF.

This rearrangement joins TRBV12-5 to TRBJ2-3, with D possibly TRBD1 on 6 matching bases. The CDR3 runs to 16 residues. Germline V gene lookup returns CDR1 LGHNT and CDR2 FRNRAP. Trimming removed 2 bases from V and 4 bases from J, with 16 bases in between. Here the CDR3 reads CASGLTTGLPADTQYF. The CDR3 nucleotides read TGTGCTAGTGGTTTGACTACAGGGCTTCCAGCAGATACGCAGTATTTT.

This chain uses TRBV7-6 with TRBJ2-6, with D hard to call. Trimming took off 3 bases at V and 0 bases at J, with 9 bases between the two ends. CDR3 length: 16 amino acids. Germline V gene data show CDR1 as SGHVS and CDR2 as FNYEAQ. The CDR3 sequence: CASSLGSSSGANVLTF. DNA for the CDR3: TGTGCCAGCAGCTTGGGCAGCTCCTCTGGGGCCAACGTCCTGACTTTC.

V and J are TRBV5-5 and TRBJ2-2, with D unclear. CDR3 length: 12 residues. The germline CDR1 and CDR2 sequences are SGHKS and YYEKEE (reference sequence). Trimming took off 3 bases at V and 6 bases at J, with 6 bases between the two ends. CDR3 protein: CASSWASGELFF. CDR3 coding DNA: TGTGCCAGCAGCTGGGCGTCCGGGGAGCTGTTTTTT.

CDR3 in amino acids: CGFSDRVNSPLHF. CDR3 DNA sequence: TGTGGCTTCTCGGACAGGGTGAATTCACCCCTCCACTTT. The V and J genes are TRBV6-1 and TRBJ1-6, with 8 bases that match TRBD1. Germline V gene sequence: CDR1 MNHNS, CDR2 SASEGT. This CDR3 is built from 13 residues.

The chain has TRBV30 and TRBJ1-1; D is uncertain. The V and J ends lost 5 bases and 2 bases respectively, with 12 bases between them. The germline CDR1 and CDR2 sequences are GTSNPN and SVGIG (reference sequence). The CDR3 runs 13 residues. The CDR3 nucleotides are TGTGCCTGGCTAGGCCGAGAAAACACTGAAGCTTTCTTT. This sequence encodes CAWLGRENTEAFF.

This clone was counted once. The CDR3 coding sequence is TGTGCCAGTAGTATGTGGGGGGGGCTGGCAGATACGCAGTATTTT. This gives the protein CASSMWGGLADTQYF. V and J are TRBV19 and TRBJ2-3; perhaps TRBD2 as D (7 bases). Trimming removed 3 bases from V and 4 bases from J, with 14 bases in between. CDR1 LNHDA and CDR2 SQIVND come from the germline V gene (reference sequence). This CDR3 is built from 15 residues. Using reference TRBV19 and TRBJ2-3 for the parts outside the CDR3, the full variable domain is DGGITQSPKYLFRKEGQNVTLSCEQNLNHDAMYWYRQDPGQGLRLIYYSQIVNDFQKGDIAEGYSVSREKKESFPLTVTSAQKNPTAFYLCASSMWGGLADTQYFGPGTRLTVL.

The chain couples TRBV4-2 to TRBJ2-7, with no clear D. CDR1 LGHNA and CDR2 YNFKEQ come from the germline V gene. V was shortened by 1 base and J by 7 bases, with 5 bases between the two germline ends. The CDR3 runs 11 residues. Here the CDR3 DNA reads TGTGCCAGCAGCCAAGCACGGGAGCAGTACTTC. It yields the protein CASSQAREQYF.

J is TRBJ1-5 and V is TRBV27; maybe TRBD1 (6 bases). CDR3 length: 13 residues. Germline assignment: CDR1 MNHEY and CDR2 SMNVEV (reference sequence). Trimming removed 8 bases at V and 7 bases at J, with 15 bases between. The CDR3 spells CASSEQGRQPQHF. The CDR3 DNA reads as TGTGCCAGCTCCGAACAGGGTAGGCAGCCCCAGCATTTT.

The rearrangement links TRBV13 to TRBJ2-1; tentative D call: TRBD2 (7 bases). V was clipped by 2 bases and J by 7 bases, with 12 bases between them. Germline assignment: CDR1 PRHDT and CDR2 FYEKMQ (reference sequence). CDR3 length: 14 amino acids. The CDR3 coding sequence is TGTGCCAGCAGCTTAAACGGGGGGCGGAATGAGCAGTTCTTC. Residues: CASSLNGGRNEQFF. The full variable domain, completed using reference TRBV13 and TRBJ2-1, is AAGVIQSPRHLIKEKRETATLKCYPIPRHDTVYWYQQGPGQDPQFLISFYEKMQSDKGSIPDRFSAQQFSDYHSELNMSSLELGDSALYFCASSLNGGRNEQFFGPGTRLTVL.

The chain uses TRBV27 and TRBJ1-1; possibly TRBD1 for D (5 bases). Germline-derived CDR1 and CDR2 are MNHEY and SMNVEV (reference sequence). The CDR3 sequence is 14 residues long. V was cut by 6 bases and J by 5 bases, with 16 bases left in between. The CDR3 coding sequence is TGTGCCAGCAGGGCAGGGAGGAGGTATACTGAAGCTTTCTTT. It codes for CASRAGRRYTEAFF.

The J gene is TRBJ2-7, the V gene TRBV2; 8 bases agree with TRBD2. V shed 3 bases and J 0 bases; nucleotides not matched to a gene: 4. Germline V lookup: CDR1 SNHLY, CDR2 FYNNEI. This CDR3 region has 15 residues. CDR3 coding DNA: TGTGCCAGCAGTGACACTAGCGGTAACTCCTACGAGCAGTACTTC. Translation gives CASSDTSGNSYEQYF.

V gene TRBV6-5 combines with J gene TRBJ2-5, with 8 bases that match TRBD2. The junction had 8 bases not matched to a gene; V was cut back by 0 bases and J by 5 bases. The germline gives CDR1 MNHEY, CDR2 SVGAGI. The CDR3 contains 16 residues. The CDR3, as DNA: TGTGCCAGCAGTTACTCGATCCAGCGGGGGACGGAGACCCAGTACTTC. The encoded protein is CASSYSIQRGTETQYF.

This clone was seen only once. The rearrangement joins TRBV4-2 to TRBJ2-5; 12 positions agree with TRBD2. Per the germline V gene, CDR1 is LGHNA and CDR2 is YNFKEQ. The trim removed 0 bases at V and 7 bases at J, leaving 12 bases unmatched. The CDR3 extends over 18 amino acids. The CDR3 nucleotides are TGTGCCAGCAGCCAAGAGAAGGGGACTAGCGGGCCAGAGGGGACCCAGTACTTC. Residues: CASSQEKGTSGPEGTQYF.

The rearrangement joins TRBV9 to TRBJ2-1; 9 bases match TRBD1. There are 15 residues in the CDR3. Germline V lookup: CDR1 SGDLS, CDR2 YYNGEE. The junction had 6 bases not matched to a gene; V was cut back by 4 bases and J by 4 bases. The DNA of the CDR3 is TGTGCCAGCAGCCCTCCCGGACAGGGGTACAATGAGCAGTTCTTC. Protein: CASSPPGQGYNEQFF.

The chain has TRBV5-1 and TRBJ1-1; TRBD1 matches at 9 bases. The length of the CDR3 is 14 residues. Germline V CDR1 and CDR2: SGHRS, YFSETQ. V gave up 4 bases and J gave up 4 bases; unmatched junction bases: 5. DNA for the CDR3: TGCGCCAGCAGCGTGGGACAGGGCCGCACTGAAGCTTTCTTT. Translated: CASSVGQGRTEAFF.

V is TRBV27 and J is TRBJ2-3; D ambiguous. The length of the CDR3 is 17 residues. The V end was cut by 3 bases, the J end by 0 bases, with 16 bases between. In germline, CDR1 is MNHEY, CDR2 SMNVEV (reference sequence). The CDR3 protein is CASSFTPDSPSTDTQYF. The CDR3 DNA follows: TGTGCCAGCAGTTTCACCCCCGATAGTCCTAGCACAGATACGCAGTATTTT.

CDR3 sequence (DNA): TGTGCCACCAGAGGACAGGGGAACTATGGCTACACCTTC. It yields the protein CATRGQGNYGYTF. The chain is built from TRBV2 and TRBJ1-2, with 9 bases aligning to TRBD1. CDR3 length equals 13 residues. The germline gives CDR1 SNHLY, CDR2 FYNNEI. The V and J ends lost 10 bases and 2 bases, in that order; junction bases with no gene match: 5.

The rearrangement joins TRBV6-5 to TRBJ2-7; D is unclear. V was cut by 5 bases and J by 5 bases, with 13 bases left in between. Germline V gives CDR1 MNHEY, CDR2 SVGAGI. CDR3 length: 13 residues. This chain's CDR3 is CASSPPLYHEQYF. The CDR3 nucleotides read TGTGCCAGCAGTCCCCCCTTGTACCACGAGCAGTACTTC.

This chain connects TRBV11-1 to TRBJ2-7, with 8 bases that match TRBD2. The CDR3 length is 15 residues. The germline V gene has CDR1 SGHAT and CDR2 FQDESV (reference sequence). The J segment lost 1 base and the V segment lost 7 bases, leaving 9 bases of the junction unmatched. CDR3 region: CASTPAGGLSYEQYF. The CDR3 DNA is TGTGCCAGCACCCCGGCGGGGGGCCTTTCCTACGAGCAGTACTTC.

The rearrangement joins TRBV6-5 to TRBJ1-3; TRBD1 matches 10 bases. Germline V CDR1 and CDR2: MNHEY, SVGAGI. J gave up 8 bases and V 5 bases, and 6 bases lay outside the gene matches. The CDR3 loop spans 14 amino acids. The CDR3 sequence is CASSPAGTGDTIYF. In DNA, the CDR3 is TGTGCCAGCAGTCCGGCCGGGACAGGGGACACCATATATTTT.

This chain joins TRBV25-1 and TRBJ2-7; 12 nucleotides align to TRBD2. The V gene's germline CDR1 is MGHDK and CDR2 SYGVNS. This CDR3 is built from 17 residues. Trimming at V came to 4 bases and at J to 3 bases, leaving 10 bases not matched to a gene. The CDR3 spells CASSALLAGGTYYEQYF. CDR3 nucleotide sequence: TGTGCCAGCAGTGCGCTACTAGCGGGGGGTACATACTACGAGCAGTACTTC.